One T cell receptor beta chain is described in this entry. This specimen belongs to a study of blood T cell repertoires in COVID-19. Study-level background: Samples taken during acute and convalescent COVID-19 were collected in the United States, Italy and Spain. The cDNA or gDNA used as material had been derived from T cells, B-cell-depleted T cells, or PBMCs.

Germline values: CDR1 SNHLY, CDR2 FYNNEI. The germline V and J ends were trimmed by 5 bases and 3 bases, with 7 bases remaining between them. This CDR3 comprises 12 residues. The protocol was immunoSEQ multiplex PCR, while the TCRdb copy is restricted to in-frame clones and leaves out a portion. The table lists tens of thousands of clones, approximately 86% of them singletons. This TCR was sampled from a woman of 80 years or more with acute or convalescent COVID-19. V is TRBV2 and J is TRBJ1-1; D is possibly TRBD1 (5 bases). Material: peripheral blood. CDR3 nucleotides: TGTGCCAGCAGTAACAGGTACACTGAAGCTTTCTTT. Translation gives CASSNRYTEAFF.